This T cell receptor (beta chain) was recorded in a study of blood T cell repertoires in COVID-19. Looked up from germline, CDR1 is SGHRS and CDR2 is YFSETQ. With 4 bases clipped from V and 0 bases from J, the junction kept 7 bases outside the gene matches. This CDR3 region has 16 residues. The table came from immunoSEQ multiplex PCR; TCRdb's copy has only in-frame clones and leaves some out. The sample carries about 270,000 clones, roughly 93% recorded once. Material: PBMCs or T cells enriched from blood (not recorded which). This clonotype was obtained from a woman in her 40s with acute COVID-19. The V gene is TRBV5-1, the J gene TRBJ1-3; 7 bases line up with TRBD1. The CDR3 nucleotides are TGCGCCAGCAGCAGCGCGGGACAGAACTCTGGAAACACCATATATTTT. This encodes CASSSAGQNSGNTIYF.